Below are 23 T cell receptor beta chains sequenced from a single sample in a study of cytomegalovirus exposure and HLA in healthy donors (dated by TCRdb to about 2017). The method behind the library was the immunoSEQ multiplex PCR assay. For the multiplex PCR, a mixture combining 60 forward primers for TCR Vbeta segments and 13 reverse primers for TCR Jbeta segments was used. The table was pulled from immuneACCESS by TCRdb, which kept in-frame rearrangements only. Such tables lose some clones; where checked, under half of the loss comes from unresolved V genes, and the rest has no known cause. In this sample the table shows some 100,000 clones, around 80% of which occur a single time. The ten largest clones add up to approximately 3.3% of the sample. What was sequenced was PBMCs. The source is a male donor in good health and CMV-seropositive.

This chain links TRBV5-1 with TRBJ1-6, with 11 bases lining up with TRBD1. J was trimmed by 7 bases and V by 4 bases; bases with no gene match: 4. Germline lookup yields CDR1 SGHRS and CDR2 YFSETQ. The CDR3 runs 15 residues. For the CDR3, the DNA is TGCGCCAGCAGCGGAGGGACAGGGGGGAATTCACCCCTCCACTTT. Protein: CASSGGTGGNSPLHF.

CDR3 loop: CAWSVGGVSQETQYF. The CDR3 nucleotides read TGTGCCTGGAGTGTCGGCGGGGTTTCGCAAGAGACCCAGTACTTC. V and J are TRBV30 and TRBJ2-5, with D perhaps TRBD2 (6 bases). Per germline, CDR1 GTSNPN and CDR2 SVGIG (reference sequence). CDR3 length equals 15 residues. V lost 0 bases and J lost 2, with 13 bases in between.

The chain combines TRBV29-1 with TRBJ1-2, with D possibly matching TRBD1 (6 bases). There are 14 residues in the CDR3. V lost 4 bases and J 0 bases, leaving 12 bases between the germline ends. The germline CDR1 and CDR2 sequences are SQVTM and ANQGSEA. In DNA, the CDR3 is TGCAGCGTTGGACAGGTTGACTCTAACTATGGCTACACCTTC. The encoded protein is CSVGQVDSNYGYTF.

The genes are TRBV6-1 and TRBJ1-1; 8 bases are a match to TRBD1. This CDR3 contains 15 residues. The junction had 10 bases not matched to a gene; V was cut back by 6 bases and J by 4 bases. Germline V gene data show CDR1 as MNHNS and CDR2 as SASEGT. CDR3 nucleotides: TGTGCCAGCAGAGGACAGGGAATAACGGGCACTGAAGCTTTCTTT. This codes for CASRGQGITGTEAFF.

This clone appeared a few times. The rearrangement links TRBV6-1 to TRBJ1-1; TRBD1 might be the D (6 bases). This CDR3 has 13 residues. Germline assignment: CDR1 MNHNS and CDR2 SASEGT. V lost 7 bases and J 3 bases, leaving 12 bases between the germline ends. Here the CDR3 DNA reads TGTGCCAGCATTTTAACAGGGCACACTGAAGCTTTCTTT. It specifies CASILTGHTEAFF.

The chain uses TRBV5-8 and TRBJ1-1, with D maybe TRBD1 (6 bases). V was cut by 1 base and J by 0 bases, with 10 bases left in between. The CDR3 length is 15 residues. The germline V gene encodes CDR1 SGHTS and CDR2 YDEGEE. CDR3 sequence (DNA): TGTGCCAGCAGCTTGATGGGGGGGCTGAACACTGAAGCTTTCTTT. Amino acids: CASSLMGGLNTEAFF.

This clone appeared a few times. V is TRBV6-6 and J is TRBJ2-7, with a weak D call TRBD1 (6 bases). CDR3 length: 14 residues. The V gene's germline CDR1 is MNHNY and CDR2 SVGAGI (reference sequence). Trimming shortened V by 6 bases and J by 2 bases, and 14 bases separated the two germline ends. The CDR3 region has the DNA TGTGCCAGCAGCTCGGGTGGGGGCCCCTACGAGCAGTACTTC. Amino acids: CASSSGGGPYEQYF.

The V and J genes are TRBV29-1 and TRBJ1-1; a weak D match, TRBD1 (5 bases). This CDR3 comprises 14 residues. The V end lost 5 bases, the J end lost 0 bases, and 13 bases lay between the germline ends. Germline V gene lookup returns CDR1 SQVTM and CDR2 ANQGSEA. The CDR3 nucleotides read TGCAGCGTTAGGACAAACCTTATGAACACTGAAGCTTTCTTT. As protein: CSVRTNLMNTEAFF.

This sequence joins TRBV6-6 and TRBJ1-1, with TRBD1 matching 7 bases. V trimming: 6 bases; J trimming: 5 bases; junction bases outside the gene matches: 9. CDR1 is MNHNY and CDR2 is SVGAGI in the germline V gene (reference sequence). The CDR3 extends over 14 amino acids. The CDR3 sequence is CASSTTGVGTEAFF. CDR3 nucleotide sequence: TGTGCCAGCAGCACTACAGGGGTTGGGACTGAAGCTTTCTTT.

The sample holds one count of this clone. The V and J genes are TRBV6-6 and TRBJ2-7; D gene unclear. Germline loops: CDR1 MNHNY, CDR2 SVGAGI (reference sequence). V dropped 2 bases and J dropped 0 bases, with 5 bases sitting between them. The CDR3 runs to 13 residues. CDR3 coding DNA: TGTGCCAGCAGTTACGAGTCCTCCTACGAGCAGTACTTC. Its protein product is CASSYESSYEQYF.

This clone came up a few times. The chain has TRBV6-6 and TRBJ1-1; 9 bases align to TRBD1. Germline V lookup: CDR1 MNHNY, CDR2 SVGAGI (reference sequence). The CDR3 consists of 13 residues. V trimming: 5 bases; J trimming: 5 bases; junction bases outside the gene matches: 3. Here the CDR3 DNA reads TGTGCCAGCAGTCGGACAGGGGAAACTGAAGCTTTCTTT. Translation gives CASSRTGETEAFF.

This chain links TRBV6-5 with TRBJ1-1; D is perhaps TRBD1 (5 bases). The CDR3 loop spans 15 amino acids. Germline V gives CDR1 MNHEY, CDR2 SVGAGI. V was pared by 2 bases and J by 1 base, with 11 bases between. The CDR3 region is CASSYEGTKNTEAFF. The CDR3 bases are TGTGCCAGCAGTTACGAAGGGACTAAGAACACTGAAGCTTTCTTT.

This sequence joins TRBV4-3 and TRBJ1-4, with 7 bases aligning to TRBD1. This CDR3 region has 15 residues. Germline lookup yields CDR1 LGHNA and CDR2 YSLEER. V shed 4 bases and J 6 bases; nucleotides not matched to a gene: 8. This chain's CDR3 is CASSPTGFDYEKLFF. The CDR3, as DNA: TGCGCCAGCAGCCCGACAGGGTTTGATTATGAAAAACTGTTTTTT.

The V gene is TRBV6-5, the J gene TRBJ2-7; D might be TRBD1 (6 bases). There are 13 residues in the CDR3. The V end was cut by 7 bases, the J end by 3 bases, with 13 bases between. The germline gives CDR1 MNHEY, CDR2 SVGAGI. CDR3 sequence (DNA): TGTGCCAGCAAAGGGGGTCTTAGCTACGAGCAGTACTTC. Its protein is CASKGGLSYEQYF.

The chain has TRBV11-1 and TRBJ2-2; no clear D gene. The CDR3 length is 15 residues. V lost 1 base and J lost 0, with 6 bases in between. CDR1 is SGHAT, CDR2 FQDESV, per germline (reference sequence). The CDR3 DNA reads as TGTGCCAGCAGCTTAGGTCATCCGAACACCGGGGAGCTGTTTTTT. It translates to CASSLGHPNTGELFF.

The CDR3 spells CASSPGYRGQETQYF. CDR3 bases: TGCGCCAGCAGCCCGGGGTACAGGGGCCAAGAGACCCAGTACTTC. The V and J genes are TRBV4-3 and TRBJ2-5; 7 bases fit TRBD1. CDR1 is LGHNA, CDR2 YSLEER, per germline. This CDR3 is built from 15 residues. V trimming: 4 bases; J trimming: 1 base; junction bases outside the gene matches: 6.

The chain is built from TRBV9 and TRBJ2-1; the match to TRBD2 covers 8 bases. The junction had 6 bases not matched to a gene; V was cut back by 0 bases and J by 7 bases. The CDR3 runs to 15 residues. Germline values: CDR1 SGDLS, CDR2 YYNGEE. The CDR3, as DNA: TGTGCCAGCAGCGTAGCGACTAGCGCTGAAAATGAGCAGTTCTTC. It translates to CASSVATSAENEQFF.

V and J are TRBV19 and TRBJ1-3; 7 bases agree with TRBD1. J was trimmed by 0 bases and V by 6 bases; bases with no gene match: 5. CDR1 is LNHDA and CDR2 is SQIVND in the germline V gene (reference sequence). The CDR3 has 15 residues. DNA for the CDR3: TGTGCCAGTAGAACCGACAGGGCCTCTGGAAACACCATATATTTT. Its translation: CASRTDRASGNTIYF.

This chain joins TRBV4-2 and TRBJ1-1; 7 bases are shared with TRBD1. The junction had 13 bases not matched to a gene; V was cut back by 1 base and J by 11 bases. CDR3 length: 15 amino acids. CDR1 is LGHNA, CDR2 YNFKEQ, per germline. As DNA, the CDR3 is TGTGCCAGCAGCCAAGGACAGGGCTGGGCAGGGAGGGCTTTCTTT. Residues: CASSQGQGWAGRAFF.

This chain links TRBV30 with TRBJ1-6, with 8 bases lining up with TRBD1. This CDR3 is built from 15 residues. In germline, CDR1 is GTSNPN, CDR2 SVGIG (reference sequence). With 3 bases clipped from V and 7 bases from J, the junction kept 8 bases outside the gene matches. The CDR3 region has the DNA TGTGCCTGGAGGGGTAGGGACAGGCCCAATTCACCCCTCCACTTT. Amino acids: CAWRGRDRPNSPLHF.

In its sample, this clone was seen once. This chain connects TRBV7-2 to TRBJ1-1; D ambiguous. V lost 1 base and J lost 1, with 4 bases in between. CDR1 SGHTA and CDR2 FQGNSA come from the germline V gene. The CDR3 has 13 amino acids. In DNA, the CDR3 is TGTGCCAGCAGCTTAGTGCGGAACACTGAAGCTTTCTTT. Its protein is CASSLVRNTEAFF.

The rearrangement links TRBV6-5 to TRBJ2-2, with a weak D call TRBD1 (6 bases). Trimming pared 2 bases from V and 4 bases from J, leaving 8 bases between. The CDR3 consists of 14 residues. Germline CDR1 is MNHEY and CDR2 is SVGAGI. In nucleotides, the CDR3 is TGTGCCAGCAGTTACGGCAGGGGCACCGGGGAGCTGTTTTTT. Translating gives CASSYGRGTGELFF.

The chain combines TRBV6-6 with TRBJ1-1; no definite D call. The CDR3 is made up of 14 amino acids. Deletions cut 2 bases from V and 0 bases from J, with 7 bases between. In germline, CDR1 is MNHNY, CDR2 SVGAGI (reference sequence). As DNA, the CDR3 is TGTGCCAGCAGTTACGGCCCCATGAACACTGAAGCTTTCTTT. This sequence encodes CASSYGPMNTEAFF.